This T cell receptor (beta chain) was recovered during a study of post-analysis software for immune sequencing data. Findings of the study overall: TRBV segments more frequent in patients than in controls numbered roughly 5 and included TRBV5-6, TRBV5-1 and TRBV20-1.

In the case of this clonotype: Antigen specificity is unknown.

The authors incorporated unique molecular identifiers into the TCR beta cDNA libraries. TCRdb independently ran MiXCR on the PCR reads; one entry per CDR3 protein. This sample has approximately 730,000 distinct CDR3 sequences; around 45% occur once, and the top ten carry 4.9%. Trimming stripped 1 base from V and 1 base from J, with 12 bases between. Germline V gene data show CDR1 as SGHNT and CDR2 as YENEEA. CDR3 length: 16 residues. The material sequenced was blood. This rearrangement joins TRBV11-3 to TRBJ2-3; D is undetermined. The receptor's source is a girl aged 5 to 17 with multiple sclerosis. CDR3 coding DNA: TGTGCCAGCAGCTTAGGTGACGAAGGACGCACAGATACGCAGTATTTT. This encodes CASSLGDEGRTDTQYF. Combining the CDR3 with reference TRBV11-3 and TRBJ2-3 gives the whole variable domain EAGVVQSPRYKIIEKKQPVAFWCNPISGHNTLYWYLQNLGQGPELLIRYENEEAVDDSQLPKDRFSAERLKGVDSTLKIQPAELGDSAVYLCASSLGDEGRTDTQYFGPGTRLTVL.